The T cell receptor beta chain described here comes from a study of human T cells and chemical hapten exposure. The time point: patch test 1, 2 weeks after DPC sensitization. Stated treatment: therapeutic diphenylcyclopropenone sensitization with weekly scalp DPC. This clonotype came up many times. One entry per CDR3 protein, called by TCRdb with MiXCR from the RACE reads. This sample has 95,000 to 130,000 distinct CDR3 sequences, with around 10% found just once. This clonotype was obtained from a woman between 45 and 65 years old with alopecia areata. Some clones in this sample may be carry-over from other donors' samples. The sequencing used whole blood, collected in connection with sensitization to the hapten diphenylcyclopropenone (DPC).

The CDR3 nucleotides read TGCGCCAGCAGCTTGGGAGGGGTAGATGAGCAGTTCTTC. It specifies CASSLGGVDEQFF. The chain recombines TRBV5-1 with TRBJ2-1, with D perhaps matching TRBD1 or TRBD2 (5 bases each). V lost 0 bases to trimming and J lost 8 bases, with 9 bases between them. Germline values: CDR1 SGHRS, CDR2 YFSETQ. The CDR3 is 13 residues long.